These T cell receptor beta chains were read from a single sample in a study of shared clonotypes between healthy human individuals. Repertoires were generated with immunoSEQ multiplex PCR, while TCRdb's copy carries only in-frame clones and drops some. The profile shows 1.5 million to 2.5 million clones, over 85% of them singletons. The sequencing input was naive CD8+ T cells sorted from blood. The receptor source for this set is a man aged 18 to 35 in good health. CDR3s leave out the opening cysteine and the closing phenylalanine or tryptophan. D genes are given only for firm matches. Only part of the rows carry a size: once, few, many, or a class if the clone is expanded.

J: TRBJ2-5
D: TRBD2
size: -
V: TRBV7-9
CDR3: ASRAAGGTQETQY

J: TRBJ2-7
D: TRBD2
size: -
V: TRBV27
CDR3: ASRPSGLAGVGDYEQY

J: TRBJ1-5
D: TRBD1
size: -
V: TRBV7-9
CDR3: ASEGASQPQH

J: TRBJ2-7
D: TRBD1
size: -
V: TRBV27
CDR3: ASSAGQGTYEQY

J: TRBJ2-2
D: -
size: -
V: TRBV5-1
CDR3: ASSLEVVVENTGELF

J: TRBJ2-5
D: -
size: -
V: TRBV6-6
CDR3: ASSYSLGETQY

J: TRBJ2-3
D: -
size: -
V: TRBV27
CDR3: ASSLENSYTDTQY

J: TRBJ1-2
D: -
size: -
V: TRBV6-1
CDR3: ASSDLGSWGYT

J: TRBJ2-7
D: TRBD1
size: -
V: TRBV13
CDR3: ASSWDSSYEQY

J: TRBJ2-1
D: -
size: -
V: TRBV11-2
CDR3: ASSSREQF

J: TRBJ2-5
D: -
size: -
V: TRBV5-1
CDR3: ASSLYRTGRDQETQY

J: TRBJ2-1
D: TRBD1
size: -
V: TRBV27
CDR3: ASRGQGADEQF

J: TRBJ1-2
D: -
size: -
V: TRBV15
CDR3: ATSRDSMTGYT

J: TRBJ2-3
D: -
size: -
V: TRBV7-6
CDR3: ASSLARGSGTDTQY

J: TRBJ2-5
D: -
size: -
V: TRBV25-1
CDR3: ASSQGPLYQETQY

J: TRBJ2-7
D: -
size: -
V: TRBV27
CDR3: ASSLSPFGSGEQY

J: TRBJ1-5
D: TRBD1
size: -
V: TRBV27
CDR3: ASSPGQGAGQPQH

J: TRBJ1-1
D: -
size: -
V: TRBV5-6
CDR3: ASSLGVTLAF

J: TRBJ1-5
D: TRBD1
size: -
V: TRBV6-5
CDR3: ASSQTGISNQPQH

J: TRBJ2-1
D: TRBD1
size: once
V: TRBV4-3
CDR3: ASSQDRDSYNEQF

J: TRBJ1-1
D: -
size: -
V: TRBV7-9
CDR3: ASSVLNTEAF

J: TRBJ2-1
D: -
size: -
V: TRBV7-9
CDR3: ASSLSTGAGNEQF

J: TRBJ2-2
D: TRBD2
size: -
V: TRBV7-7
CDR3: ASSLTSGGGGELF

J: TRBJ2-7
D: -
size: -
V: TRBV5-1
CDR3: ASSQWTGAYEQY